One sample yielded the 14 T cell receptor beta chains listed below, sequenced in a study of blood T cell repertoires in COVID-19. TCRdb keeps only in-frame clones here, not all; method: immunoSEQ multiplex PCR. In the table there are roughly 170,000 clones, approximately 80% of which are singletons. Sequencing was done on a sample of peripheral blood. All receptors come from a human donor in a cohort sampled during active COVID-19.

The CDR3 here is CASSIRQGVGYGYTF. The CDR3 nucleotides are TGTGCCAGTAGTATAAGACAGGGAGTGGGGTATGGCTACACCTTC. This chain joins TRBV19 and TRBJ1-2; 7 bases line up with TRBD1. Germline V gene lookup returns CDR1 LNHDA and CDR2 SQIVND (reference sequence). V lost 2 bases, J lost 5 bases, and 8 bases stayed unmatched. This CDR3 has 15 residues.

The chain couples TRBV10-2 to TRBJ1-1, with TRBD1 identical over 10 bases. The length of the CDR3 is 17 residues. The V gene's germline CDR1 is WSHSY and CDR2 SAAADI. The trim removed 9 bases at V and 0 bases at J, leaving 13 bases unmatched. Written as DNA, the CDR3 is TGCGCCAGTAATATTGGGGGACAGGGGATTTTGAACACTGAAGCTTTCTTT. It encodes CASNIGGQGILNTEAFF.

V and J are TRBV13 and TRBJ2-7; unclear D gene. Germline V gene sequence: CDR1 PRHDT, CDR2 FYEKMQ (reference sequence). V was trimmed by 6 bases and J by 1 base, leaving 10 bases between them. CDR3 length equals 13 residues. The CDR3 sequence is CASRPQSSYEQYF. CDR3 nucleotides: TGTGCCAGCAGACCACAGTCTTCCTACGAGCAGTACTTC.

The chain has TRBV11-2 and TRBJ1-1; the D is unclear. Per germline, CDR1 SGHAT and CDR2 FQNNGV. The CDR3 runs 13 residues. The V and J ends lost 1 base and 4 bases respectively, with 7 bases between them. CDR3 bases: TGTGCCAGCAGCTTAGGAGGGATCACTGAAGCTTTCTTT. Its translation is CASSLGGITEAFF.

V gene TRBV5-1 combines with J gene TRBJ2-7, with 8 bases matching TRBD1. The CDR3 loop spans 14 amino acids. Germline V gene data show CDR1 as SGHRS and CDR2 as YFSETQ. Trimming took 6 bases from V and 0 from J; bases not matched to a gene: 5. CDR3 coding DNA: TGCGCCAGCAAGGGACAGGCCTCCTCCTACGAGCAGTACTTC. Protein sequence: CASKGQASSYEQYF.

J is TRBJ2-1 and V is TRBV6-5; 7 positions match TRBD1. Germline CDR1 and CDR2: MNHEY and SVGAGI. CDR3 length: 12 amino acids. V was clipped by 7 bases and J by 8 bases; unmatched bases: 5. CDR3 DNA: TGTGCCAGCACGACAGGGTACTATGAGCAGTTCTTC. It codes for CASTTGYYEQFF.

The CDR3 sequence is CSAVVGLNYGYTF. The CDR3, as DNA: TGCAGCGCGGTCGTGGGCCTGAACTATGGCTACACCTTC. V and J are TRBV29-1 and TRBJ1-2; D unclear. This CDR3 region has 13 residues. Between the trimmed V and J ends, which lost 7 bases and 2 bases, there was a span of 14 bases. Germline values: CDR1 SQVTM, CDR2 ANQGSEA.

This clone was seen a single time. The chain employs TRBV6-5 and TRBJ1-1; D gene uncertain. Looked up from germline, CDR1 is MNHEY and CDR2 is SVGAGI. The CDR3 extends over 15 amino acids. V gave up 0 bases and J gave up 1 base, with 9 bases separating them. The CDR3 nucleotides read TGTGCCAGCAGTTACTCGCGCAGACAGAACACTGAAGCTTTCTTT. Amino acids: CASSYSRRQNTEAFF.

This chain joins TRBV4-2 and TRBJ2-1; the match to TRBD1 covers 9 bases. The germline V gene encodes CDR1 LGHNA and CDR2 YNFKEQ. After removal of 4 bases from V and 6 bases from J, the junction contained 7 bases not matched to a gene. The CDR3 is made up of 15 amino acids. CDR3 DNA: TGTGCCAGCAGCCTGAGGACAGGGGACTTCAATGAGCAGTTCTTC. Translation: CASSLRTGDFNEQFF.

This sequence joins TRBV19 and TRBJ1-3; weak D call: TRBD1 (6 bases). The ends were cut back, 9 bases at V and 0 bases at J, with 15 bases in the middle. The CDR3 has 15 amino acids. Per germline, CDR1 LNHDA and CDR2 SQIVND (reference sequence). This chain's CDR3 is CASFRGVNSGNTIYF. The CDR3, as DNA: TGTGCCAGCTTCAGGGGAGTAAACTCTGGAAACACCATATATTTT.

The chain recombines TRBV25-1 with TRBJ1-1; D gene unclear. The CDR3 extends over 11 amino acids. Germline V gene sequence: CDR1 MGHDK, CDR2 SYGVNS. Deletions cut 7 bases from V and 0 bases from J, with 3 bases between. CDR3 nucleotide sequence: TGTGCCAGCAACATGAACACTGAAGCTTTCTTT. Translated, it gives CASNMNTEAFF.

CDR3 protein: CASSQDMGSGAFSGNTIYF. The CDR3 DNA is TGCGCCAGCAGCCAAGATATGGGGTCAGGGGCCTTCTCTGGAAACACCATATATTTT. The chain uses TRBV4-1 and TRBJ1-3; a possible D gene is TRBD1 (6 bases). CDR1 and CDR2 (germline): MGHRA, YSYEKL. The V gene lost 0 bases and the J gene lost 0 bases, with 18 bases spanning the gap. The CDR3 totals 19 residues.

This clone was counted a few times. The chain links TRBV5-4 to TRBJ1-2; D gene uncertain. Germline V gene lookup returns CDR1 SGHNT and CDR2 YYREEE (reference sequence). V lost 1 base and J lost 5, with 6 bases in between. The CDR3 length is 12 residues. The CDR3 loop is CASSLYGYGYTF. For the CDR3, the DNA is TGTGCCAGCAGCTTGTACGGTTATGGCTACACCTTC.

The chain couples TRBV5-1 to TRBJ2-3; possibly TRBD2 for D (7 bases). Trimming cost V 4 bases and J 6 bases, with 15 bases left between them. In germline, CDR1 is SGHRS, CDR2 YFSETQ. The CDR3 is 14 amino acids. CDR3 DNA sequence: TGCGCCAGCAGCGTTGGGGGGGCCCCCGATACGCAGTATTTT. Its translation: CASSVGGAPDTQYF.